These 18 T cell receptor beta chains were all obtained from the same sample, sequenced in a study of identical twins. TCRdb redid the calling of the 5' RACE reads with MiXCR, one entry per CDR3 protein. Found here are approximately 620,000 distinct CDR3 sequences, over 8.5% of them singletons; the top ten hold roughly 0.97%. This sample also appeared in a second study, on yellow fever vaccine responses in identical twins.

Sequencing was done on a sample of PBMCs. These receptors all stem from a woman between 18 and 30 years old in good health.

This sequence joins TRBV10-3 and TRBJ1-2, with 8 bases fitting TRBD1. Germline V CDR1 and CDR2: ENHRY, SYGVKD. The junction had 8 bases not matched to a gene; V was cut back by 7 bases and J by 4 bases. The CDR3 is 14 amino acids. The CDR3 coding sequence is TGTGCCATCACCGGGACAGGAATTTTCTATGGCTACACCTTC. It translates to CAITGTGIFYGYTF.

Notes on this clonotype: A junction end diverges from the germline sequence, so it may reflect a read error. The gene calls are TRBV3-1 and TRBJ2-7, with 9 positions matching TRBD1. The CDR3 covers 15 residues. Germline CDR1 is LGHDT and CDR2 is YNNKEL (reference sequence). The CDR3 bases are TGTGCCTGCAGCCGACTTATGGACAGGGGACACGAGCAGTACTTC. It yields the protein CACSRLMDRGHEQYF.

The chain links TRBV29-1 to TRBJ1-2, with a possible D match to TRBD1 (6 bases). CDR1 is SQVTM, CDR2 ANQGSEA, per germline. The CDR3 is 11 amino acids. The V end lost 7 bases, the J end lost 6 bases, and 12 bases lay between the germline ends. This CDR3 is CSATGLDGYTF. Here the CDR3 DNA reads TGCAGCGCCACAGGGTTAGATGGCTACACCTTC. Full variable domain (missing parts from reference TRBV29-1 and TRBJ1-2): SAVISQKPSRDICQRGTSLTIQCQVDSQVTMMFWYRQQPGQSLTLIATANQGSEATYESGFVIDKFPISRPNLTFSTLTVSNMSPEDSSIYLCSATGLDGYTFGSGTRLTVV.

This clonotype has a handful of counts. The rearrangement joins TRBV28 to TRBJ1-1; D ambiguous. Trimming shortened V by 1 base and J by 8 bases, and 11 bases separated the two germline ends. The CDR3 covers 13 residues. Germline CDR1 MDHEN, CDR2 SYDVKM. CDR3 sequence reads: CASSLSWGREAFF. The CDR3 DNA reads as TGTGCCAGCAGTTTATCATGGGGTAGGGAAGCTTTCTTT.

This clonotype came up many times. This chain joins TRBV7-9 and TRBJ2-7; 7 bases match TRBD1. Trimming removed 0 bases from V and 4 bases from J; junction bases left unmatched: 6. Germline assignment: CDR1 SEHNR and CDR2 FQNEAQ (reference sequence). The CDR3 runs 15 residues. The CDR3: CASSLAQGQQYEQYF. The CDR3 nucleotides are TGTGCCAGCAGCTTAGCGCAGGGACAGCAGTACGAGCAGTACTTC.

The table lists this clonotype with a few counts. The CDR3 DNA sequence: TGCAGTGCTAGCCGACCCGGGACTAGCTACGAGCAGTACTTC. This encodes CSASRPGTSYEQYF. The chain couples TRBV20-1 to TRBJ2-7, with 8 bases aligning to TRBD2. V shed 3 bases, J shed 3 bases, and the junction held 7 bases outside the gene matches. Germline loops: CDR1 DFQATT, CDR2 SNEGSKA (reference sequence). The CDR3 covers 14 residues.

The CDR3 DNA follows: TGTGCCAGCAGCTTAGTACAGCGGGGGGCACAAGAGACCCAGTACTTC. Its translation: CASSLVQRGAQETQYF. The chain combines TRBV7-9 with TRBJ2-5, with TRBD2 identical over 9 bases. This CDR3 comprises 16 residues. The junction had 5 bases not matched to a gene; V was cut back by 1 base and J by 2 bases. Germline V lookup: CDR1 SEHNR, CDR2 FQNEAQ (reference sequence).

The genes are TRBV7-9 and TRBJ2-2; D remains unclear. Germline CDR1 is SEHNR and CDR2 is FQNEAQ (reference sequence). Deletions cut 3 bases from V and 2 bases from J, with 13 bases between. The CDR3 has 16 amino acids. CDR3 bases: TGTGCCAGCAGCTTTTCGCGTCTCCCCAACACCGGGGAGCTGTTTTTT. It specifies CASSFSRLPNTGELFF.

This clonotype was recorded a few times. V and J are TRBV30 and TRBJ2-1; 8 bases agree with TRBD1. Germline-derived CDR1 and CDR2 are GTSNPN and SVGIG (reference sequence). There are 12 residues in the CDR3. With V trimmed by 4 bases and J by 6 bases, 2 bases remained unmatched. The chain's CDR3 is CAWNGQGNEQFF. CDR3 nucleotide sequence: TGTGCCTGGAACGGACAGGGCAATGAGCAGTTCTTC.

A few counts support this clonotype. The CDR3 is CSAKDSNQPQHF. The CDR3, as DNA: TGCAGTGCTAAGGACAGCAATCAGCCCCAGCATTTT. The chain joins TRBV20-1 to TRBJ1-5; D is unclear. The length of the CDR3 is 12 residues. Between the trimmed V and J ends, which lost 4 bases and 1 base, there was a span of 5 bases. CDR1 and CDR2 (germline): DFQATT, SNEGSKA (reference sequence).

This clonotype was counted ten times or more. The chain uses TRBV12-3 or TRBV12-4 and TRBJ2-3; 8 bases agree with TRBD2. Trimming cost V 7 bases and J 5 bases; bases outside gene matches: 11. This CDR3 spans 15 amino acids. CDR3 region: CASNPSGGAGDTQYF. The CDR3 DNA reads TGTGCCAGCAATCCCTCCGGGGGGGCGGGAGATACGCAGTATTTT.

This clonotype was detected many times. V gene TRBV20-1 combines with J gene TRBJ1-5; D gene uncertain. V gave up 3 bases and J gave up 7 bases, with 10 bases separating them. The CDR3 runs to 12 residues. In germline, CDR1 is DFQATT, CDR2 SNEGSKA (reference sequence). In nucleotides, the CDR3 is TGCAGTGCTAGTAGCGGGAACCAGCCCCAGCATTTT. This sequence encodes CSASSGNQPQHF.

The V and J genes are TRBV29-1 and TRBJ2-5; a weak D match, TRBD2 (6 bases). The V and J ends lost 3 bases and 5 bases respectively, with 16 bases between them. This CDR3 region has 14 residues. Germline CDR1 is SQVTM and CDR2 is ANQGSEA. The CDR3 nucleotides are TGCAGCGTTGATTCCCCTAGCGTCTTGGAGACCCAGTACTTC. It codes for CSVDSPSVLETQYF.

This clonotype occurred a few times. This rearrangement joins TRBV7-9 to TRBJ2-3; D may be TRBD2 (5 bases). CDR3 length equals 16 residues. The germline V gene has CDR1 SEHNR and CDR2 FQNEAQ (reference sequence). V was pared by 4 bases and J by 2 bases, with 16 bases between. The CDR3 DNA is TGTGCCAGCAGCTCCCTGGACTGGGATATCACAGATACGCAGTATTTT. Amino acid sequence: CASSSLDWDITDTQYF.

The chain has TRBV10-1 and TRBJ2-6; 7 bases agree with TRBD1. Germline lookup yields CDR1 WNHNN and CDR2 SYGVQD (reference sequence). Unmatched junction bases numbered 8, after V lost 2 bases and J lost 4 bases. The CDR3 length is 17 residues. The CDR3 is CASSESTQGTGANVLTF. The CDR3, as DNA: TGCGCCAGCAGTGAGAGCACACAGGGGACCGGGGCCAACGTCCTGACTTTC.

Many counts were recorded for this clonotype. The V gene is TRBV7-9, the J gene TRBJ2-7; D is unclear. V was pared by 4 bases and J by 0 bases, with 16 bases between. The CDR3 extends over 16 amino acids. The germline CDR1 and CDR2 sequences are SEHNR and FQNEAQ (reference sequence). The DNA of the CDR3 is TGTGCCAGCAGCTCCCCCATCCCCGAGAGCTCCTACGAGCAGTACTTC. Amino acid sequence: CASSSPIPESSYEQYF. Full variable domain (remainder filled in from reference TRBV7-9 and TRBJ2-7): DTGVSQNPRHKITKRGQNVTFRCDPISEHNRLYWYRQTLGQGPEFLTYFQNEAQLEKSRLLSDRFSAERPKGSFSTLEIQRTEQGDSAMYLCASSSPIPESSYEQYFGPGTRLTVT.

This chain links TRBV9 with TRBJ2-5, with 12 bases that match TRBD2. From germline, CDR1 is SGDLS and CDR2 YYNGEE. V lost 0 bases to trimming and J lost 5 bases; unmatched junction nucleotides: 5. The CDR3 contains 16 residues. The DNA of the CDR3 is TGTGCCAGCAGCGTAGGTCTAGCGGGGGGGGGTGAGACCCAGTACTTC. Residues: CASSVGLAGGGETQYF.

This rearrangement joins TRBV5-1 to TRBJ2-7, with TRBD1 identical over 10 bases. With V trimmed by 0 bases and J by 1 base, 10 bases remained unmatched. This CDR3 is built from 18 residues. Germline-derived CDR1 and CDR2 are SGHRS and YFSETQ. The DNA for the CDR3 is TGCGCCAGCAGCTTGGAGGGACAGGGGCTAGGTTCGTCCTACGAGCAGTACTTC. Amino acid sequence: CASSLEGQGLGSSYEQYF.